This T cell receptor beta chain appears in the sequencing data of a study of Graves' ophthalmopathy and Graves' hyperthyroidism. Study-level findings and limits: Ophthalmopathy progression prediction by the model yielded a sensitivity of approximately 68% and a specificity of about 72%.

RNA transcripts were the source from which TCR beta CDR3 regions were amplified. HTBI primers served in a first-round RT-PCR, which a second-round multiplex PCR followed. TCRdb independently ran MiXCR on the multiplex PCR reads; one entry per CDR3 protein. The table has 560,000 or so distinct CDR3 sequences, less than 45% seen once; the top ten hold about 4.1%. The hyperthyroidism patients, aged 18 to 65, had been newly diagnosed, with under 2 months' duration. This clonotype showed up just a few times. Its antigen is still unknown. Sequencing was performed on peripheral blood or thyroid tissue (not recorded which). This TCR was recovered from an adult man with Graves' hyperthyroidism.

Here the CDR3 DNA reads TGTGCCAGCAGCTTAAGTGGCGGGAGTGAGCAGTTCTTC. The encoded protein is CASSLSGGSEQFF. The gene calls are TRBV11-2 and TRBJ2-1, with TRBD2 identical over 7 bases. With V trimmed by 2 bases and J by 9 bases, 4 bases remained unmatched. Germline CDR1 is SGHAT and CDR2 is FQNNGV. This CDR3 has 13 residues. Drawing the rest from reference TRBV11-2 and TRBJ2-1, the complete variable domain is EAGVAQSPRYKIIEKRQSVAFWCNPISGHATLYWYQQILGQGPKLLIQFQNNGVVDDSQLPKDRFSAERLKGVDSTLKIQPAKLEDSAVYLCASSLSGGSEQFFGPGTRLTVL.